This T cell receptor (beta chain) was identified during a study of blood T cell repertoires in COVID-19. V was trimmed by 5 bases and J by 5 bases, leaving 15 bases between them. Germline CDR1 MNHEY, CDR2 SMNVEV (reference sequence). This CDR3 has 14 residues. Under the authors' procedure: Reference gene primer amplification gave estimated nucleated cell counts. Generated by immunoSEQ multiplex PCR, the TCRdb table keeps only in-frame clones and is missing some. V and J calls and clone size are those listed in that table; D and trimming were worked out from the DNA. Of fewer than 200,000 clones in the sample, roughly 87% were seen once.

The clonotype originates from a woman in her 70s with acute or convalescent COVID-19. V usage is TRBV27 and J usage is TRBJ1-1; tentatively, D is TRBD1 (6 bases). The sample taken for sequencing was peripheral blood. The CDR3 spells CASSKMGADTEAFF. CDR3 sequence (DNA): TGTGCCAGCAGTAAAATGGGGGCCGATACTGAAGCTTTCTTT.